This TCR beta chain comes out of a study of siplizumab effects on memory and regulatory T cells. Assay used: immunoSEQ multiplex PCR; TCRdb lists only in-frame clones, some missing. Among approximately 46,000 clones, over 90% were seen once, and the ten largest hold 15% to 20%. Between the trimmed V and J ends, which lost 8 bases and 0 bases, there was a span of 11 bases. The germline V gene encodes CDR1 SNHLY and CDR2 FYNNEI. The CDR3 totals 13 residues. Sequencing was performed on CD8+ T cells sorted from blood. The sequence was obtained from a human donor in good health. V gene TRBV2 combines with J gene TRBJ2-7, with D possibly TRBD1 on 7 matching bases. CDR3 amino acids: CASQGGSSYEQYF. The CDR3 nucleotides are TGTGCCAGCCAGGGGGGAAGCTCCTACGAGCAGTACTTC.